One sample yielded the 20 T cell receptor beta chains listed below, sequenced in a study of blood T cell repertoires in COVID-19. The repertoire was sequenced with immunoSEQ multiplex PCR; TCRdb's copy has only in-frame clones and lacks some. The table has some 190,000 clones, about four fifths seen once; the top ten hold approximately 9.9%. Source material: peripheral blood. The receptors here all came from a middle-aged woman with COVID-19, enrolled during active disease.

The V and J genes are TRBV27 and TRBJ2-1, with 7 bases aligning to TRBD1. With 8 bases clipped from V and 4 bases from J, the junction kept 14 bases outside the gene matches. Germline loops: CDR1 MNHEY, CDR2 SMNVEV (reference sequence). The CDR3 extends over 16 amino acids. Here the CDR3 reads CASGGGRGGTYNEQFF. CDR3 DNA sequence: TGTGCCAGCGGGGGTGGGCGAGGGGGCACGTACAATGAGCAGTTCTTC.

The chain joins TRBV7-9 to TRBJ2-3; D possibly corresponds to TRBD2 (5 bases). V lost 1 base and J lost 2, with 10 bases in between. CDR1 and CDR2 (germline): SEHNR, FQNEAQ (reference sequence). This CDR3 is built from 15 residues. In nucleotides, the CDR3 is TGTGCCAGCAGCTTAGTCCCGGGGAACACAGATACGCAGTATTTT. Translation gives CASSLVPGNTDTQYF.

This rearrangement joins TRBV4-2 to TRBJ1-1; TRBD1 matches 9 bases. CDR3 length: 16 amino acids. After removal of 3 bases from V and 0 bases from J, the junction contained 5 bases not matched to a gene. Germline loops: CDR1 LGHNA, CDR2 YNFKEQ. For the CDR3, the DNA is TGTGCCAGCAGCCACCGGACAGGGGATATGAACACTGAAGCTTTCTTT. It encodes CASSHRTGDMNTEAFF.

A few counts support this clone. The V call is TRBV7-6, the J call TRBJ2-7; 7 bases are a match to TRBD1. J was trimmed by 3 bases and V by 5 bases; bases with no gene match: 4. CDR1 and CDR2 from the germline V gene are SGHVS and FNYEAQ. The CDR3 contains 13 residues. The CDR3: CASSQRDSYEQYV. CDR3 DNA: TGTGCCAGCAGCCAAAGGGACAGCTACGAGCAGTACGTC.

This chain's CDR3 is CASSSGSLEQFF. The CDR3 DNA follows: TGTGCCAGCAGCTCTGGTAGCCTGGAGCAGTTCTTC. J is TRBJ2-1 and V is TRBV7-9, with D hard to call. CDR1 and CDR2 from the germline V gene are SEHNR and FQNEAQ (reference sequence). Trimming took off 4 bases at V and 10 bases at J, with 11 bases between the two ends. This CDR3 spans 12 amino acids.

The genes are TRBV12-3 or TRBV12-4 and TRBJ2-3, with a possible D match to TRBD2 (6 bases). The CDR3 length is 13 residues. Trimming took 11 bases from V and 2 from J, leaving 14 bases between them. The chain's CDR3 is CAVRRANTDTQYF. DNA for the CDR3: TGTGCCGTACGGAGGGCAAACACAGATACGCAGTATTTT.

The V gene is TRBV7-9, the J gene TRBJ2-5, with 10 bases lining up with TRBD2. V dropped 1 base and J dropped 4; count of bases not matched to a gene: 6. Germline loops: CDR1 SEHNR, CDR2 FQNEAQ (reference sequence). The CDR3 runs 16 residues. CDR3 loop: CASSLVRLAGAETQYF. The DNA for the CDR3 is TGTGCCAGCAGCTTAGTTCGGCTAGCGGGAGCAGAGACCCAGTACTTC.

The rearrangement links TRBV9 to TRBJ2-3, with 10 positions matching TRBD2. There are 16 residues in the CDR3. The germline V gene encodes CDR1 SGDLS and CDR2 YYNGEE. V dropped 4 bases and J dropped 2; count of bases not matched to a gene: 7. The CDR3, as DNA: TGTGCCAGCAGCACCCTAGCGGGGGCCTTCACAGATACGCAGTATTTT. Residues: CASSTLAGAFTDTQYF.

This rearrangement joins TRBV10-1 to TRBJ2-2; TRBD1 aligns across 9 bases. The CDR3 has 16 residues. The germline gives CDR1 WNHNN, CDR2 SYGVQD (reference sequence). Trimming cost V 4 bases and J 3 bases; bases outside gene matches: 6. The CDR3 reads CASSVTTGGDTGELFF. CDR3 DNA sequence: TGCGCCAGCAGTGTCACGACAGGGGGGGACACCGGGGAGCTGTTTTTT.

The chain couples TRBV13 to TRBJ2-3, with D possibly TRBD2 on 5 matching bases. The CDR3 covers 14 residues. The germline CDR1 and CDR2 sequences are PRHDT and FYEKMQ (reference sequence). With 2 bases removed from V and 4 bases from J, the gap between germline ends came to 10 bases. The CDR3: CASSLNSRADTQYF. The CDR3 bases are TGTGCCAGCAGCTTAAATTCGAGGGCAGATACGCAGTATTTT.

Comments on this clone: Its ends do not fully match the called genes, so a read error is possible. This rearrangement joins TRBV6-6 to TRBJ1-4, with D unclear. This CDR3 contains 12 residues. CDR1 and CDR2 from the germline V gene are MNHNY and SVGAGI (reference sequence). In DNA form, the CDR3 reads TGTGCCAGCAGTTCCCGTTATAGGCGGGAGTTTTTC. Translating it yields CASSSRYRREFF.

The V gene is TRBV5-1, the J gene TRBJ2-7, with D tentatively TRBD2 (5 bases). Germline values: CDR1 SGHRS, CDR2 YFSETQ. CDR3 length: 15 amino acids. V lost 0 bases, J lost 2 bases, and 12 bases lay in between. CDR3 in amino acids: CASSLAGNSPYEQYF. CDR3 in DNA: TGCGCCAGCAGCTTGGCGGGGAATTCACCCTACGAGCAGTACTTC.

V usage is TRBV19 and J usage is TRBJ2-4; 7 nucleotides match TRBD2. The CDR3 runs 15 residues. The junction had 11 bases not matched to a gene; V was cut back by 10 bases and J by 2 bases. Per the germline V gene, CDR1 is LNHDA and CDR2 is SQIVND (reference sequence). The CDR3 reads CATEAGGSPKNIQYF. CDR3 sequence (DNA): TGTGCCACCGAGGCGGGCGGGAGTCCCAAAAACATTCAGTACTTC.

The chain couples TRBV28 to TRBJ2-7, with TRBD1 as a possible D gene (5 bases). The V end was cut by 5 bases, the J end by 6 bases, with 8 bases between. This CDR3 contains 11 residues. In germline, CDR1 is MDHEN, CDR2 SYDVKM. The CDR3 loop is CASSLQGEQYF. CDR3 DNA: TGTGCCAGCAGTCTTCAGGGCGAGCAGTACTTC.

This chain links TRBV10-3 with TRBJ1-4; perhaps TRBD1 as D (6 bases). Deletions cut 2 bases from V and 10 bases from J, with 14 bases between. From germline, CDR1 is ENHRY and CDR2 SYGVKD. This CDR3 has 14 residues. DNA for the CDR3: TGTGCCATCAGTGAGGGGCAGGGGAACTTAAAACTGTTTTTT. Residues: CAISEGQGNLKLFF.

This clone turned up a few times. CDR3: CASLNYGYTF. CDR3 nucleotides: TGTGCCAGCTTAAACTATGGCTACACCTTC. The J gene is TRBJ1-2, the V gene TRBV2; D is uncertain. The CDR3 extends over 10 amino acids. The V end lost 8 bases, the J end lost 2 bases, and 3 bases lay between the germline ends. Germline CDR1 SNHLY, CDR2 FYNNEI.

A single count supports this clone. This sequence joins TRBV29-1 and TRBJ1-2, with TRBD1 matching over 7 bases. The CDR3 spans 13 residues. The germline CDR1 and CDR2 sequences are SQVTM and ANQGSEA. Trimming cost V 5 bases and J 6 bases; bases outside gene matches: 9. The CDR3 protein is CSVRDSNRHGYTF. In nucleotides, the CDR3 is TGCAGCGTTAGGGACAGCAATAGGCATGGCTACACCTTC. The full variable domain, completed using reference TRBV29-1 and TRBJ1-2, is SAVISQKPSRDICQRGTSLTIQCQVDSQVTMMFWYRQQPGQSLTLIATANQGSEATYESGFVIDKFPISRPNLTFSTLTVSNMSPEDSSIYLCSVRDSNRHGYTFGSGTRLTVV.

The chain carries TRBV3-1 (or the pseudogene TRBV3-2) and TRBJ2-5, with D maybe TRBD2 (6 bases). There are 13 residues in the CDR3. The germline V gene encodes CDR1 LGHDT and CDR2 YNNKEL (reference sequence). V lost 3 bases, J lost 9 bases, and 14 bases lay in between. The DNA of the CDR3 is TGTGCCAGCAGCCATTGGGGGGAGAGGGCCCAGTACTTC. It specifies CASSHWGERAQYF.

This clone was recorded a few times. The chain is built from TRBV18 and TRBJ1-6; 7 bases align to TRBD1. The CDR3 is 14 residues long. Germline V gene lookup returns CDR1 KGHSH and CDR2 LQKENI. Losses at the gene ends were 6 bases for V and 8 bases for J; bases not matched to a gene: 7. CDR3 nucleotide sequence: TGTGCCAGCTCTCTCGACAGGGAGTATTCACCCCTCCACTTT. It yields the protein CASSLDREYSPLHF.

The chain links TRBV28 to TRBJ2-3; no clear D. This CDR3 region has 16 residues. V was clipped by 1 base and J by 5 bases, with 16 bases between them. Germline V gene sequence: CDR1 MDHEN, CDR2 SYDVKM. The CDR3 sequence: CASSLSAGNAGDTQYF. CDR3 bases: TGTGCCAGCAGTTTATCGGCAGGCAACGCCGGAGATACGCAGTATTTT.